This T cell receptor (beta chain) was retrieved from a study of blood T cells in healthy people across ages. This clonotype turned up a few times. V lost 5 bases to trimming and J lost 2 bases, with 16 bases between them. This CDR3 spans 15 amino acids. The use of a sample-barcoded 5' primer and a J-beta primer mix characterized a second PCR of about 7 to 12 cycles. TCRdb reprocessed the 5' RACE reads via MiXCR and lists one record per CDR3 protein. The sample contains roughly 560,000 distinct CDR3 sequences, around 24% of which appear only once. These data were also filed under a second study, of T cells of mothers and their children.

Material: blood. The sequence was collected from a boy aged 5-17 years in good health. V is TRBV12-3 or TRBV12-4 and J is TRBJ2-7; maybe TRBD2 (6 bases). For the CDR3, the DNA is TGTGCCAGCAGTGGGGGGTTGGACCCAGCCTACGAGCAGTACTTC. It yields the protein CASSGGLDPAYEQYF.